These T cell receptor beta chains were read from a single sample in a study. A single record per CDR3 protein comes from TCRdb applying MiXCR to the 5' RACE reads. Of about 57,000 distinct CDR3 sequences listed, about 28% are singletons. The sequenced sample consisted of tumor-infiltrating Tregs sorted from the breast tumor. The receptors here all came from a female donor with breast cancer. Both conserved end residues are part of each CDR3. The D gene is left open where the match is weak. Expanded clones get a size class; other rows say once, few or many, or leave the size out.

>NA|TRBJ1-2|NA|TRBV12-3/TRBV12-4
CASRGPRDYGYTF
TGTGCCAGCCGCGGCCCCAGGGACTATGGCTACACCTTC
>few|TRBJ2-7|NA|TRBV7-9
CASSLESRQYEWQYF
TGTGCCAGCAGCTTAGAATCGAGACAGTACGAGTGGCAGTACTTC
>many|TRBJ2-3|NA|TRBV6-1
CASWRDTDTQYF
TGTGCCAGCTGGCGGGACACAGATACGCAGTATTTT
>medium-sized|TRBJ1-6|NA|TRBV5-1
CASSLGQVNSPLHF
TGCGCCAGCAGCTTGGGACAGGTTAATTCACCCCTCCACTTT
>many|TRBJ1-6|NA|TRBV11-2
CASSLEWGVNSPLHF
TGTGCCAGCAGCTTAGAGTGGGGGGTGAATTCACCCCTCCACTTT
>many|TRBJ1-2|NA|TRBV6-2/TRBV6-3
CASSYSWLGGRHSGYTF
TGTGCCAGCAGTTACTCGTGGCTGGGAGGCAGACACTCTGGCTACACCTTC
>NA|TRBJ1-5|NA|TRBV5-8
CASSLEFGVQPQHF
TGTGCCAGCAGCTTGGAATTCGGCGTTCAGCCCCAGCATTTT
>many|TRBJ2-1|NA|TRBV20-1
CSGLRQRNEQFF
TGCAGTGGCCTGCGTCAGCGCAATGAGCAGTTCTTC
>NA|TRBJ1-4|NA|TRBV7-2
CASSLIAGSGKLFF
TGTGCCAGCAGCCTCATTGCGGGAAGTGGAAAACTGTTTTTT
>few|TRBJ2-2|NA|TRBV2
CASSEVTLNTGELFF
TGTGCCAGCAGTGAAGTAACCTTGAACACCGGGGAGCTGTTTTTT
>NA|TRBJ1-3|NA|TRBV5-4
CASSHNGNTIYF
TGTGCCAGCAGCCATAACGGAAACACCATATATTTT
>many|TRBJ2-7|NA|TRBV9
CASARGRTHEQYF
TGTGCCAGCGCCCGTGGGAGAACCCACGAGCAGTACTTC
>once|TRBJ1-1|TRBD1|TRBV7-8
CASSGTGVTEAFF
TGTGCCAGCAGCGGAACAGGGGTCACTGAAGCTTTCTTT
>few|TRBJ1-1|NA|TRBV11-2
CASSFRTVMNTEAFF
TGTGCCAGCAGCTTCCGGACAGTCATGAACACTGAAGCTTTCTTT
>medium-sized|TRBJ2-5|NA|TRBV7-3
CASSQGNQETQYF
TGTGCCAGCAGTCAAGGGAACCAAGAGACCCAGTACTTC
>few|TRBJ2-3|NA|TRBV7-9
CASSPGTFPTDTQYF
TGTGCCAGCAGCCCCGGGACATTTCCCACAGATACGCAGTATTTT
>NA|TRBJ2-6|NA|TRBV5-4
CASSLRAGWLSGANVLTF
TGTGCCAGCAGTCTTAGGGCAGGGTGGCTCTCTGGGGCCAACGTCCTGACTTTC
>NA|TRBJ2-5|NA|TRBV11-2
CASSFELGETQYF
TGTGCCAGCAGCTTTGAGCTAGGAGAGACCCAGTACTTC
>NA|TRBJ2-7|NA|TRBV20-1
CSARDQADAYEQYF
TGCAGTGCTAGAGATCAGGCCGACGCCTACGAGCAGTACTTC
>NA|TRBJ1-2|NA|TRBV20-1
CSARDASSQEHGYTF
TGCAGTGCTAGAGACGCGTCTAGCCAGGAGCATGGCTACACCTTC
>many|TRBJ2-6|NA|TRBV12-3/TRBV12-4
CASSFLGANVLTF
TGTGCCAGCAGTTTCCTTGGGGCCAACGTCCTGACTTTC
>NA|TRBJ2-2|NA|TRBV27
CASRRGGTSAGELFF
TGTGCCAGCAGACGGGGTGGGACGAGTGCCGGGGAGCTGTTTTTT
>NA|TRBJ2-7|TRBD2|TRBV18
CASSPTSGSLGTYEQYF
TGTGCCAGCTCACCAACTAGCGGGAGCTTAGGCACCTACGAGCAGTACTTC
>few|TRBJ1-1|NA|TRBV4-2
CASSQDIVANTEAFF
TGTGCCAGCAGCCAAGATATAGTAGCGAACACTGAAGCTTTCTTT